This T cell receptor (beta chain) comes out of a study of T cells after yellow fever vaccination (dated by TCRdb to the late 2010s). For the study in its entirety: The SMART-Seq v4 Ultra Low Input RNA kit was used to prepare libraries from fractions with low cell numbers. To follow T-cell clones before and after primary and booster YFV17D yellow fever vaccination, bulk TCR alpha and beta repertoires were sequenced over time. Two healthy male donors made up the cohort, one aged 18 to 29 years and the other aged 30 to 40 years. Blood samples were taken at several timepoints before and after primary and secondary immunization, and bulk PBMC replicates and cell subsets were isolated.

Findings and caveats that apply to the study as a whole: The study included only two donors, which limits how far the findings can be generalized. Computational filtering was needed because FACS-sorted repertoires could contain abundant contaminating clonotypes from the bulk population. A small fraction of clonotypes showed up in both the CD4 and CD8 compartments, probably as a result of convergent recombination. Compared with the primary T-cell response, the secondary T-cell response was faster but weaker, reaching its peak on day 5 rather than on day 15. Most clones expanded after primary vaccination were re-detected after the booster (almost 98% of CD4 and around nine tenths of CD8), suggesting broad memory maintenance.

The table lists this clonotype with a few counts. Its antigen is still unknown. The record has no base qualities; no much larger clone is one base away. TCR cDNA was synthesized by 5'RACE template switching, which introduced a universal primer site and unique molecular identifiers. cDNA synthesis was primed from both the TCR alpha and TCR beta constant segments. Library amplification used two PCR steps, and the second PCR step added sample barcodes and sequencing adapters. Sequencing of libraries was performed on Illumina HiSeq 2500 (2x100 bp) or NovaSeq (2x150 bp). The paper's data handling went like this. MIGEC was used to demultiplex reads and collapse the reads into UMI consensus sequences, and MiXCR was used for V(D)J alignment. Vaccine-responding clonotypes were identified with edgeR using replicate PBMC samples, with FDR below 0.01 and a log2 fold change above 5 up to day 15 being required. CD4 or CD8 identity was assigned to each bulk clonotype according to whether the clonotype was present at higher abundance in the sequenced CD4 repertoire or the sequenced CD8 repertoire. The public reads were reprocessed in TCRdb via fastp at Q25 and MiXCR, keeping in-frame beta chains. When rows share a CDR3 protein, they turn into one entry using the most common DNA and genes. The V and J calls shown here were made by TCRdb, not taken from the authors' results. The table for this sample lists approximately 510,000 distinct CDR3 sequences; 20% to 25% of them were counted only once. About 16% of the sample is in the top ten clones.

Taken from cysteine to phenylalanine, the CDR3 has 12 residues. The DNA shown is the 36-base CDR3, in frame from base 1. V loses 3 bases, J loses 1 base, and the germline ends lie 3 bases apart. The germline V gene encodes CDR1 MGHRA and CDR2 YSYEKL. In light of the paper, this sample's treatment or condition label describes: live attenuated yellow fever vaccine strain. At each blood-draw timepoint, two biological replicates of bulk PBMCs were obtained. PBMCs were isolated from peripheral blood using a standard Ficoll-Paque protocol. TriZol was used to extract RNA from bulk PBMCs, from CD4 and CD8 fractions, and from dextramer-positive and dextramer-negative fractions.

This sequence originates from a man aged 18 to 30 who received the YFV17D yellow fever vaccine. The source material was PBMCs, sampled more than 20 days after the first yellow fever vaccination. The rearrangement combines TRBV4-1 with TRBJ2-5; the D gene cannot be named for sure. This receptor has the CDR3 CASSHAQETQYF. DNA sequence: TGCGCCAGCAGCCACGCCCAAGAGACCCAGTACTTC.